This passage covers 9 T cell receptor beta chains from one sample sequenced in a study of T cells in Graves' hyperthyroidism and ophthalmopathy. RNA transcripts were the template for amplifying TCR beta CDR3 regions. When the TCR CDR3 underwent first-round RT-PCR, the HTBI primer set was used. Via MiXCR, TCRdb re-called the multiplex PCR reads, giving one row per CDR3 protein. This table has some 320,000 distinct CDR3 sequences, roughly 15% appearing once. Sample: blood. All receptors derive from a woman in her 40s with Graves' ophthalmopathy.

The rearrangement links TRBV3-1 to TRBJ1-1, with D maybe TRBD1 (6 bases). Germline lookup yields CDR1 LGHDT and CDR2 YNNKEL (reference sequence). This CDR3 has 15 amino acids. V was cut by 3 bases and J by 5 bases, with 16 bases left in between. In DNA, the CDR3 is TGTGCCAGCAGCCAGGTTTTTTCGGGGACAACTGAAGCTTTCTTT. This encodes CASSQVFSGTTEAFF.

This chain uses TRBV5-1 with TRBJ2-2; TRBD1 or TRBD2 may be the D gene (6 bases each). CDR3 length: 15 amino acids. Trimming pared 4 bases from V and 6 bases from J, leaving 16 bases between. Germline V gene sequence: CDR1 SGHRS, CDR2 YFSETQ. CDR3 bases: TGCGCCAGCAGCCCTCGCCGGGGGCCCGCCGGGGAGCTGTTTTTT. Its translation: CASSPRRGPAGELFF.

This chain joins TRBV12-5 and TRBJ2-1; D gene ambiguous. CDR3 size: 12 residues. Germline V gene data show CDR1 as LGHNT and CDR2 as FRNRAP. The V and J ends lost 6 bases and 8 bases respectively, with 11 bases between them. The CDR3 nucleotides read TGTGCTAGTGGACGCGAATGGTATGAGCAGTTCTTC. This sequence encodes CASGREWYEQFF.

In the case of this clonotype: Possible read error: a much larger clone is one base away. The rearrangement links TRBV24-1 to TRBJ2-1; D uncertain. Germline-derived CDR1 and CDR2 are KGHDR and SFDVKD. V lost 9 bases and J lost 8, with 16 bases in between. CDR3 length: 13 residues. CDR3 in amino acids: CATGGLEDDEQFF. The CDR3 bases are TGTGCCACCGGTGGGTTAGAGGATGATGAGCAGTTCTTC.

This clonotype was seen a handful of times. The rearrangement links TRBV29-1 to TRBJ2-1; TRBD1 might be the D (7 bases). Looked up from germline, CDR1 is SQVTM and CDR2 is ANQGSEA. The CDR3 length is 13 residues. V was pared by 7 bases and J by 7 bases, with 17 bases between. The CDR3 DNA follows: TGCAGCGATCAGGGGGGTCCGGGGAATGAGCAGTTCTTC. As protein: CSDQGGPGNEQFF.

This clonotype was detected many times. This chain connects TRBV20-1 to TRBJ1-1; D is uncertain. V lost 2 bases, J lost 2 bases, and 6 bases lay in between. CDR3 size: 12 residues. Germline lookup yields CDR1 DFQATT and CDR2 SNEGSKA (reference sequence). The CDR3 reads CSARYQNTEAFF. As DNA, the CDR3 is TGCAGTGCTAGATACCAAAACACTGAAGCTTTCTTT.

This clonotype appeared a few times. The J gene is TRBJ2-3, the V gene TRBV10-3; D gene unclear. With 6 bases removed from V and 2 bases from J, the gap between germline ends came to 6 bases. Looked up from germline, CDR1 is ENHRY and CDR2 is SYGVKD. CDR3 length: 12 residues. DNA for the CDR3: TGTGCCATCAGAGAAGACACAGATACGCAGTATTTT. This gives the protein CAIREDTDTQYF.

Ten or more counts support this clonotype. This chain joins TRBV7-9 and TRBJ1-1; D call uncertain. V was shortened by 5 bases and J by 5 bases, with 12 bases between the two germline ends. Germline CDR1 and CDR2: SEHNR and FQNEAQ (reference sequence). CDR3 length: 13 residues. DNA for the CDR3: TGTGCCAGCAGCGCGTACCAGAGGACTGAAGCTTTCTTT. Amino acids: CASSAYQRTEAFF.

This clonotype was counted between two and nine times. The chain uses TRBV29-1 and TRBJ2-7; D possibly corresponds to TRBD2 (5 bases). In germline, CDR1 is SQVTM, CDR2 ANQGSEA. V lost 6 bases and J 0 bases, leaving 15 bases between the germline ends. The CDR3 has 14 amino acids. This chain's CDR3 is CSVVPLAGSYEQYF. The CDR3 DNA reads TGCAGCGTGGTACCTCTAGCAGGCTCCTACGAGCAGTACTTC.